The rows below give T cell receptor beta chains drawn from one sample of a study of control samples from healthy donors and cancer patients. Here immunoSEQ multiplex PCR was the method, and the copy in TCRdb shows in-frame clones only, minus some. In the table there are 100,000 to 150,000 clones, 85% to 95% of which are singletons. Source material: PBMCs. These receptors came from a man older than 75 with head and neck cancer. Each CDR3 is given with its conserved first and last residue. Each record gives: V gene, CDR3 length, J gene, clone size, D gene, CDR3 DNA, CDR3 protein. The D gene is left open where the match is weak. A clone size is listed for some rows: how often the clone was seen (once, few, many), or a class if it is expanded.

>TRBV7-6|12|TRBJ2-7|.|.
TGTGCCAGCAGCTCTCACCTCTACGAGCAGTACTTC
CASSSHLYEQYF
>TRBV7-9|13|TRBJ1-4|.|.
TGTGCCAGCACGGCAGGGGTGGGCGAAAAACTGTTTTTT
CASTAGVGEKLFF
>TRBV12-5|17|TRBJ2-7|.|TRBD2
TGTGCTAGTGGTTTGAATCGCGGGGGGCGGAGCTCCTACGAGCAGTACTTC
CASGLNRGGRSSYEQYF
>TRBV19|16|TRBJ1-3|.|TRBD1
TGTGCCAGTAGTAAGCGGTCAAGGGGGCCAGGAAACACCATATATTTT
CASSKRSRGPGNTIYF
>TRBV6-6|15|TRBJ2-3|.|.
TGTGCCAGCAGTCCCCGGACTGGGGGCACAGATACGCAGTATTTT
CASSPRTGGTDTQYF
>TRBV5-6|17|TRBJ2-6|.|TRBD2
TGTGCCAGCAGCTTACTAGCGGGCAGCTCTGGGGCCAACGTCCTGACTTTC
CASSLLAGSSGANVLTF
>TRBV19|13|TRBJ1-1|.|.
TGTGCCAGTAGTATAGGAAGGTACACTGAAGCTTTCTTT
CASSIGRYTEAFF
>TRBV7-2|12|TRBJ2-3|.|.
TGTGCCAGCAGCGTCGGGACTCGTACGCAGTATTTT
CASSVGTRTQYF
>TRBV12-3/TRBV12-4|13|TRBJ2-5|.|.
TGTGCCAGCAGTTTAGAAACAGGGTTCTCGTCGTACTTC
CASSLETGFSSYF
>TRBV15|14|TRBJ1-1|.|.
TGTGCCACCAGCAGAGAGGGGGGAGGAGCTGAAGCTTTCTTT
CATSREGGGAEAFF
>TRBV7-9|15|TRBJ1-5|.|TRBD1
TGTGCCAGCAGCTTGGGACAGGCCAGCAATCAGCCCCAGCATTTT
CASSLGQASNQPQHF
>TRBV15|15|TRBJ1-5|.|.
TGTGCCACCAGCAGAGATGGGGTTGTACGTCAGCCCCAGCATTTT
CATSRDGVVRQPQHF
>TRBV4-3|19|TRBJ2-4|.|TRBD1
TGCGCCAGCAGCCAAGAAGGGGGCCGGACAGGGGGAGCCAAAAACATTCAGTACTTC
CASSQEGGRTGGAKNIQYF
>TRBV27|14|TRBJ1-2|.|.
TGTGCCAGCAGTTTGGCAGGGTCGGACTATGGCTACACCTTC
CASSLAGSDYGYTF
>TRBV6-6|16|TRBJ2-5|.|TRBD2
TGTGCCAGCAGCGAGGCTTCCCGGGGGGGCAGAGAGACCCAGTACTTC
CASSEASRGGRETQYF
>TRBV19|15|TRBJ2-6|.|.
TGTGCCAGTAGTCCGTTGCAATATGGGGCCAACGTCCTGACTTTC
CASSPLQYGANVLTF
>TRBV7-9|15|TRBJ1-2|.|.
TGTGCCAGCAGCTTAGTGGGACCGGTGGGAGATGGCTACACCTTC
CASSLVGPVGDGYTF
>TRBV6-5|15|TRBJ2-1|once|.
TGTGCCAGCAGTCGGGGACAAACGCCGTACAATGAGCAGTTCTTC
CASSRGQTPYNEQFF
>TRBV5-1|13|TRBJ2-7|.|.
TGCGCCAGCAGCGACAGTTCCTCCTACGAGCAGTACTTC
CASSDSSSYEQYF
>TRBV5-1|17|TRBJ2-5|.|TRBD2
TGCGCCAGCAGCTTGAGACTAGCGGGAGGCCGGGGGGAGACCCAGTACTTC
CASSLRLAGGRGETQYF
>TRBV3-1/TRBV3-2|16|TRBJ1-2|.|TRBD1
TGTGCCAGCAGCCAATCCGGGGGACAGGGAGTCGGCGGCTACACCTTC
CASSQSGGQGVGGYTF
>TRBV9|17|TRBJ2-7|.|TRBD1
TGTGCCAGCAGCCCCCACCCCCCTGGGACAGGGATGTACGAGCAGTACTTC
CASSPHPPGTGMYEQYF
>TRBV18|21|TRBJ1-3|.|.
TGTGCCAGCTCACCTTCAGCTTGGTTTGAGACAGCCTCAACGGATGGAAACACCATATATTTT
CASSPSAWFETASTDGNTIYF
>TRBV12-3/TRBV12-4|13|TRBJ1-5|.|.
TGTGCCAGCAGTGGACGGAATAATCAGCCCCAGCATTTT
CASSGRNNQPQHF
>TRBV19|13|TRBJ2-5|.|.
TGTGCCAGTAGGGCAGGGGCCCAAGAGACCCAGTACTTC
CASRAGAQETQYF
>TRBV5-6|12|TRBJ1-1|once|.
TGTGCCAGCAGCCCGGGACCCCAGAAAGCTTTCTTT
CASSPGPQKAFF
>TRBV6-5|12|TRBJ2-7|.|TRBD1
TGTGCCAGACCAGGGGGCACGTACGAGCAGTACTTC
CARPGGTYEQYF
>TRBV6-5|12|TRBJ1-1|.|.
TGTGCCAGCAGTCCTCGGGCTACTGAAGCTTTCTTT
CASSPRATEAFF
>TRBV15|14|TRBJ1-1|once|.
TGTGCCACCAGCAGTAGAATACGAGGCCCTGAAGCTTTCTTT
CATSSRIRGPEAFF
>TRBV29-1|12|TRBJ2-7|.|.
TGCAGCGTTGGAGAAAGCTCCTACGAGCAGTACTTC
CSVGESSYEQYF
>TRBV7-9|14|TRBJ2-7|.|TRBD2
TGTGCCAGCAGCTTAGCCCTAGCGGGAGCCGAGCAGTACTTC
CASSLALAGAEQYF
>TRBV19|16|TRBJ1-1|.|TRBD1
TGTGCCAGTAGTCCCAGGGGGACAGGGGGCGCAGGTGAAGCTTTCTTT
CASSPRGTGGAGEAFF
>TRBV19|15|TRBJ2-7|.|TRBD2
TGTGCCAGTAGTACCCCCGGGACTAGCATCTACGAGCAGTACTTC
CASSTPGTSIYEQYF
>TRBV6-6|15|TRBJ2-7|.|TRBD1
TGTGCCAGCAGTCGCCCGGGACAGGGGTCTCTCGAGCAGTACTTC
CASSRPGQGSLEQYF
>TRBV5-1|15|TRBJ1-4|.|.
TGCGCCAGCAGCTTGGATTGGGGAACTAATGAAAAACTGTTTTTT
CASSLDWGTNEKLFF
>TRBV5-1|15|TRBJ1-5|.|.
TGCGCCAGCAGCTTGGCCCCCGACGGGTATCAGCCCCAGCATTTT
CASSLAPDGYQPQHF
>TRBV11-2|13|TRBJ2-1|.|.
TGTGCCAGCAGCCTGTCTTCACTGGGTGAGCAGTTCTTC
CASSLSSLGEQFF
>TRBV15|17|TRBJ2-3|.|.
TGTGCCACCAGGGAGCGAGCCTTAACAACTAGCACAGATACGCAGTATTTT
CATRERALTTSTDTQYF